This record covers a single T cell receptor beta chain. Participants spanned ages roughly 18 to 90 years and resided in 20 to 30 US areas. Clinical history as reported by participants underpinned cohort assignment. These data come from a study of blood T cell repertoires in COVID-19. Study in general: In each case, the material was cDNA or gDNA derived from T cells, B-cell-depleted T cells, or PBMCs.

Study processing details: Researchers report that nucleated cell counts were estimated from reference gene primer amplification. The repertoire was sequenced with immunoSEQ multiplex PCR; TCRdb's copy has only in-frame clones and lacks some. V, J and clone size derive from that table, while D and trimming were established from the DNA sequence. The repertoire includes over 250,000 clones, about 81% of them detected once, and under 4.5% sits in the top ten. V was cut by 5 bases and J by 4 bases, with 14 bases left in between. Per the germline V gene, CDR1 is LNHDA and CDR2 is SQIVND (reference sequence). The CDR3 covers 15 residues.

This receptor was identified in a man under 40 with acute COVID-19. The specimen was PBMCs or T cells enriched from blood (not recorded which). The V call is TRBV19, the J call TRBJ1-4; D gene uncertain. The CDR3 reads CASSHRTAYNEKLFF. The CDR3 bases are TGTGCCAGTAGTCACCGGACTGCGTATAATGAAAAACTGTTTTTT.